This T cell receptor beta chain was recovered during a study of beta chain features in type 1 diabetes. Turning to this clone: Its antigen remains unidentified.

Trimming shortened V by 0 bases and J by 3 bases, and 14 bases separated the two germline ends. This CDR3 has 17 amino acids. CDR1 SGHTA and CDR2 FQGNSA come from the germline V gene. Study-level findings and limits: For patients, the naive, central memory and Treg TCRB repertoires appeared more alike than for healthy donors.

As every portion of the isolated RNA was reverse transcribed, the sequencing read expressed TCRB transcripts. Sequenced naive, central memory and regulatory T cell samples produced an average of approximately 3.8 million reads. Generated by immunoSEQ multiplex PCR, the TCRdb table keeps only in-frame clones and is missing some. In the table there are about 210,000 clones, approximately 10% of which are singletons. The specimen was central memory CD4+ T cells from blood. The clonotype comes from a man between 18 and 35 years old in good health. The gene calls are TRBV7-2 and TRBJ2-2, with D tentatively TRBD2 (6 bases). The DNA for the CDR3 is TGTGCCAGCAGCTTAGCGGAGGGAGTTGCGGACACCGGGGAGCTGTTTTTT. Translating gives CASSLAEGVADTGELFF.